The 26 T cell receptor beta chains below were found in one sample sequenced in a study of identical twins. A single record per CDR3 protein comes from TCRdb applying MiXCR to the 5' RACE reads. The sample shows hundreds of thousands of distinct CDR3 sequences, around 21% of them seen only once. Another study also made use of these data, one on T cells expressing NK-cell markers.

Sequencing was done on a sample of PBMCs. Every receptor here comes from a young woman in good health.

The V call is TRBV9, the J call TRBJ2-4, with D possibly being TRBD2 (5 bases). The CDR3 spans 16 residues. Trimming removed 2 bases from V and 6 bases from J, with 18 bases in between. Germline values: CDR1 SGDLS, CDR2 YYNGEE. The CDR3 coding sequence is TGTGCCAGCAGCGTGTACTCTACTAGTCGTGGAAACATTCAGTACTTC. Translation gives CASSVYSTSRGNIQYF.

The rearrangement links TRBV12-3 or TRBV12-4 to TRBJ2-7; tentative D call: TRBD1 (6 bases). The CDR3 contains 14 residues. Deletions cut 3 bases from V and 0 bases from J, with 9 bases between. CDR3 DNA sequence: TGTGCCAGCAGTTTTACCAGGGGCTCCTACGAGCAGTACTTC. Protein: CASSFTRGSYEQYF.

The chain couples TRBV18 to TRBJ2-1; D is perhaps TRBD2 (6 bases). Trimming removed 5 bases at V and 8 bases at J, with 19 bases between. There are 15 residues in the CDR3. Germline-derived CDR1 and CDR2 are KGHSH and LQKENI. CDR3 in DNA: TGTGCCAGCTCATACCGGCCGGGAGAACACGATGAGCAGTTCTTC. This gives the protein CASSYRPGEHDEQFF. The complete variable domain, with remaining parts taken from reference TRBV18 and TRBJ2-1, reads NAGVMQNPRHLVRRRGQEARLRCSPMKGHSHVYWYRQLPEEGLKFMVYLQKENIIDESGMPKERFSAEFPKEGPSILRIQQVVRGDSAAYFCASSYRPGEHDEQFFGPGTRLTVL.

The chain joins TRBV7-2 to TRBJ2-5; 10 nucleotides line up with TRBD2. Looked up from germline, CDR1 is SGHTA and CDR2 is FQGNSA. The CDR3 has 17 residues. The J segment lost 1 base and the V segment lost 2 bases, leaving 7 bases of the junction unmatched. CDR3 residues: CASSLQAGGHGQETQYF. The CDR3 DNA reads as TGTGCCAGCAGCTTACAAGCGGGAGGGCATGGCCAAGAGACCCAGTACTTC.

In its sample, this clonotype was seen a few times. The chain combines TRBV20-1 with TRBJ2-1; TRBD2 matches 7 bases. Germline values: CDR1 DFQATT, CDR2 SNEGSKA (reference sequence). V lost 1 base to trimming and J lost 3 bases; unmatched junction nucleotides: 9. The CDR3 runs 16 residues. The chain's CDR3 is CSARGSAGEFYNEQFF. CDR3 bases: TGCAGTGCTAGAGGATCGGCGGGGGAATTCTACAATGAGCAGTTCTTC.

The J gene is TRBJ2-3, the V gene TRBV9; 7 positions agree with TRBD1. Germline CDR1 reads SGDLS; CDR2 reads YYNGEE. The CDR3 is made up of 15 amino acids. V shed 5 bases and J 7 bases; nucleotides not matched to a gene: 13. This chain's CDR3 is CASSATGERINTQYF. The DNA for the CDR3 is TGTGCCAGCAGTGCCACAGGGGAGAGGATTAATACGCAGTATTTT.

The J gene is TRBJ2-7, the V gene TRBV21-1; the tabulated D call, TRBD2, remains unverified against the DNA. TRBV21-1 is described as a pseudogene. The CDR3 runs 16 residues. Here the CDR3 DNA reads TGTGCCAGCAGCAAAGTTTACTGGGGGAGGTTCCACGAGCAGTACTTC. Encoded protein: CASSKVYWGRFHEQYF.

The gene calls are TRBV12-3 or TRBV12-4 and TRBJ1-6; D unclear. This CDR3 is 15 amino acids long. V shed 3 bases and J shed 0 bases, with 6 bases lying between them. This CDR3 is CASSLTASYNSPLHF. Written as DNA, the CDR3 is TGTGCCAGCAGTTTGACCGCCTCCTATAATTCACCCCTCCACTTT.

This clonotype turned up a few times. The chain joins TRBV5-1 to TRBJ2-1, with D possibly matching TRBD1 (6 bases). The CDR3 consists of 13 residues. CDR1 and CDR2 from the germline V gene are SGHRS and YFSETQ. The V and J ends lost 2 bases and 8 bases respectively, with 11 bases between them. The CDR3 DNA is TGCGCCAGCAGCTTCAGGCCAGGGGATGAGCAGTTCTTC. Its protein is CASSFRPGDEQFF.

The chain is built from TRBV29-1 and TRBJ1-1, with D hard to call. The V gene's germline CDR1 is SQVTM and CDR2 ANQGSEA. Trimming took off 7 bases at V and 6 bases at J, with 12 bases between the two ends. CDR3 length: 11 amino acids. CDR3 DNA: TGCAGCGGGGGAGGACGTCCTGAAGCTTTCTTT. Residues: CSGGGRPEAFF. The variable domain in full, completed from reference TRBV29-1 and TRBJ1-1, reads SAVISQKPSRDICQRGTSLTIQCQVDSQVTMMFWYRQQPGQSLTLIATANQGSEATYESGFVIDKFPISRPNLTFSTLTVSNMSPEDSSIYLCSGGGRPEAFFGQGTRLTVV.

The genes are TRBV6-5 and TRBJ1-2; D gene uncertain. Trimming removed 0 bases from V and 3 bases from J, with 8 bases in between. From germline, CDR1 is MNHEY and CDR2 SVGAGI. This CDR3 has 14 amino acids. The chain's CDR3 is CASSYSRRYYGYTF. The CDR3 region has the DNA TGTGCCAGCAGTTACTCCCGCAGGTACTATGGCTACACCTTC.

The chain couples TRBV7-3 to TRBJ2-1; D is perhaps TRBD2 (6 bases). The CDR3 sequence is 15 residues long. Trimming stripped 2 bases from V and 7 bases from J, with 15 bases between. The V gene's germline CDR1 is SGHTA and CDR2 FQGTGA. CDR3 nucleotide sequence: TGTGCCAGCAGCTTATTGGGGGGAAGGGTTAATGAGCAGTTCTTC. Translation: CASSLLGGRVNEQFF.

In this sample, this clonotype turned up a few times. This chain uses TRBV6-6 with TRBJ1-5, with 8 bases fitting TRBD1. Germline V gene data show CDR1 as MNHNY and CDR2 as SVGAGI (reference sequence). There are 13 residues in the CDR3. V lost 6 bases and J lost 7; bases outside the gene matches: 5. This chain's CDR3 is CASRSTGDQPQHF. CDR3 DNA sequence: TGTGCCAGCAGATCGACAGGGGACCAGCCCCAGCATTTT.

This clonotype has a handful of counts. The chain carries TRBV20-1 and TRBJ2-3; D uncertain. Trimming shortened V by 7 bases and J by 4 bases, and 9 bases separated the two germline ends. Per germline, CDR1 DFQATT and CDR2 SNEGSKA (reference sequence). CDR3 size: 11 residues. In nucleotides, the CDR3 is TGCAGTGTCCGGGTAGCAGATACGCAGTATTTT. Protein: CSVRVADTQYF.

The chain links TRBV12-3 or TRBV12-4 to TRBJ2-3; TRBD2 agrees at 10 bases. V dropped 6 bases and J dropped 2; count of bases not matched to a gene: 8. CDR3 length: 16 residues. CDR3 amino acids: CASRGTGTSDTDTQYF. The DNA for the CDR3 is TGTGCCAGCAGGGGAACCGGGACTAGCGACACAGATACGCAGTATTTT.

The CDR3 reads CSVVAGALSDTQYF. In DNA, the CDR3 is TGCAGCGTTGTAGCGGGGGCCCTTTCAGATACGCAGTATTTT. The rearrangement uses TRBV29-1 and TRBJ2-3, with 9 bases fitting TRBD2. Germline V gives CDR1 SQVTM, CDR2 ANQGSEA. Germline trimming cut 4 bases from V and 4 bases from J; bases unmatched to any gene: 6. The CDR3 loop spans 14 amino acids.

This chain connects TRBV10-3 to TRBJ2-1; D uncertain. Germline CDR1 is ENHRY and CDR2 is SYGVKD. V lost 7 bases and J 8 bases, leaving 12 bases between the germline ends. The CDR3 is 12 amino acids. CDR3 protein: CAITPGGDEQFF. In DNA form, the CDR3 reads TGTGCCATCACCCCAGGTGGCGATGAGCAGTTCTTC.

The chain carries TRBV6-6 and TRBJ2-1, with TRBD1 matching 8 bases. Germline CDR1 reads MNHNY; CDR2 reads SVGAGI (reference sequence). V lost 4 bases, J lost 13 bases, and 6 bases stayed unmatched. This CDR3 region has 12 residues. DNA of the CDR3: TGTGCCAGCAGTTTAGGACAGGGTCTTCAGTTCTTC. It is translated as CASSLGQGLQFF.

A note on this clonotype: The junction differs from germline at one of its ends, possibly a read error. The rearrangement uses TRBV12-3 or TRBV12-4 and TRBJ2-2; D might be TRBD1 or TRBD2, each matching 5 bases. The CDR3 spans 16 residues. The CDR3 DNA follows: TGTGCCAGCAGCCACCCAGAGGGTACGGACACCAGGGAGCTGTTTTTT. This gives the protein CASSHPEGTDTRELFF.

The gene calls are TRBV18 and TRBJ2-3, with a possible D match to TRBD1 (7 bases). This CDR3 is 17 amino acids long. V dropped 3 bases and J dropped 1 base, with 17 bases sitting between them. Germline values: CDR1 KGHSH, CDR2 LQKENI. CDR3 coding DNA: TGTGCCAGCTCACCCCCCGGAGGGGGCGGAGGCACAGATACGCAGTATTTT. It translates to CASSPPGGGGGTDTQYF. Combining the CDR3 with reference TRBV18 and TRBJ2-3 gives the whole variable domain NAGVMQNPRHLVRRRGQEARLRCSPMKGHSHVYWYRQLPEEGLKFMVYLQKENIIDESGMPKERFSAEFPKEGPSILRIQQVVRGDSAAYFCASSPPGGGGGTDTQYFGPGTRLTVL.

This clonotype has just a few counts. CDR3 sequence: CASSFSHGELFF. The CDR3 DNA sequence: TGTGCCAGCAGCTTTAGCCACGGGGAGCTGTTTTTT. The chain is built from TRBV7-9 and TRBJ2-2; unclear D gene. Trimming took 3 bases from V and 7 from J, leaving 6 bases between them. CDR3 length equals 12 residues. CDR1 is SEHNR and CDR2 is FQNEAQ in the germline V gene (reference sequence). The full variable domain, in which reference TRBV7-9 and TRBJ2-2 provide the parts outside the CDR3, is DTGVSQNPRHKITKRGQNVTFRCDPISEHNRLYWYRQTLGQGPEFLTYFQNEAQLEKSRLLSDRFSAERPKGSFSTLEIQRTEQGDSAMYLCASSFSHGELFFGEGSRLTVL.

This clonotype appeared a few times. The chain uses TRBV12-5 and TRBJ2-5; perhaps D is TRBD1 or TRBD2 (5 bases each). CDR3 length: 16 residues. The V and J ends lost 7 bases and 5 bases respectively, with 23 bases between them. Germline CDR1 is LGHNT and CDR2 is FRNRAP. CDR3 bases: TGTGCTAGTGATATGGGCCGTGGGGACGTAGCTGAGACCCAGTACTTC. As protein: CASDMGRGDVAETQYF.

This clonotype was counted a single time. This sequence joins TRBV15 and TRBJ2-2; D is unclear. This CDR3 is 13 amino acids long. Germline-derived CDR1 and CDR2 are LNHNV and YYDKDF (reference sequence). With 6 bases removed from V and 0 bases from J, the gap between germline ends came to 5 bases. CDR3 bases: TGTGCCACCAGACCGGCGAACACCGGGGAGCTGTTTTTT. Protein: CATRPANTGELFF.

The chain couples TRBV27 to TRBJ2-7; TRBD1 agrees at 7 bases. Germline V lookup: CDR1 MNHEY, CDR2 SMNVEV (reference sequence). Losses at the gene ends were 5 bases for V and 3 bases for J; bases not matched to a gene: 4. CDR3 size: 13 residues. CDR3 loop: CASSPRQGYEQYF. The DNA for the CDR3 is TGTGCCAGCAGTCCCCGACAGGGCTACGAGCAGTACTTC.

This clonotype was seen ten or more times. An end of the junction differs from the germline gene, which may be a read error. This chain connects TRBV5-1 to TRBJ2-7, with D unclear. The CDR3 loop spans 13 amino acids. Germline loops: CDR1 SGHRS, CDR2 YFSETQ. CDR3 sequence (DNA): TGTGCCAGCAGCTTAGGTCTTACCTACGAGCAGTACTTC. Translated, it gives CASSLGLTYEQYF.

This chain links TRBV5-1 with TRBJ1-1; D remains ambiguous. Per germline, CDR1 SGHRS and CDR2 YFSETQ. This CDR3 spans 16 amino acids. V was cut by 2 bases and J by 0 bases, with 14 bases left in between. The CDR3 DNA reads as TGCGCCAGCAGCTTTGGGTCCGGGAGTATGAACACTGAAGCTTTCTTT. Amino acids: CASSFGSGSMNTEAFF.